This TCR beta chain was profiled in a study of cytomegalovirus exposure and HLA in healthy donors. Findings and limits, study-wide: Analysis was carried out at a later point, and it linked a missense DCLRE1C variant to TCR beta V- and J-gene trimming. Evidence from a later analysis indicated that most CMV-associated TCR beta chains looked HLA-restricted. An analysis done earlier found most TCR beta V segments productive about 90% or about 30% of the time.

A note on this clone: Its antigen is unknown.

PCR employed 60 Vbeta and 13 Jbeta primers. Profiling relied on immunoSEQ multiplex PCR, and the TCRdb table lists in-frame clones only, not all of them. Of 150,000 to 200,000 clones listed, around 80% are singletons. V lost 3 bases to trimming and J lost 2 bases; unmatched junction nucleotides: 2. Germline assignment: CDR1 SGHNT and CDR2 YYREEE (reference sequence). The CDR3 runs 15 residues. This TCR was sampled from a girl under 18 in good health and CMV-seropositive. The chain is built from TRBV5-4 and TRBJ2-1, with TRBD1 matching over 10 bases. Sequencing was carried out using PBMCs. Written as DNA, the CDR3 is TGTGCCAGCAGCTCGGGACAGGGGACCTACAATGAGCAGTTCTTC. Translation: CASSSGQGTYNEQFF.